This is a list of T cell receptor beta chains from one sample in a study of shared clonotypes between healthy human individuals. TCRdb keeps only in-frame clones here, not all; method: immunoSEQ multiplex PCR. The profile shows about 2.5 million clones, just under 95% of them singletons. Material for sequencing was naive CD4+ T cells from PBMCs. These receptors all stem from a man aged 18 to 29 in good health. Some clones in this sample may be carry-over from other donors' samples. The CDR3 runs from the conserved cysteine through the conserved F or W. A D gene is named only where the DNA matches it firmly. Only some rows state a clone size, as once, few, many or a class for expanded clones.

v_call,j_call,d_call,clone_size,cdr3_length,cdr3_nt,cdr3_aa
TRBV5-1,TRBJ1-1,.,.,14,TGCGCCAGCAGCTTGTCCCGGGGGAACACTGAAGCTTTCTTT,CASSLSRGNTEAFF
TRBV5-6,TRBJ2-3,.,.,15,TGTGCCAGCAGCTCCCTGGGGGGGCTATCAGATACGCAGTATTTT,CASSSLGGLSDTQYF
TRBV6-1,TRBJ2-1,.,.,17,TGTGCCAGCAGTGAACGAGGGAGGCGGGTCGGTGTGAATGAGCAGTTCTTC,CASSERGRRVGVNEQFF
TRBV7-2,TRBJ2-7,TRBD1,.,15,TGTGCCAGCACCGATCGACAGGGCGGCTCCTACGAGCAGTACTTC,CASTDRQGGSYEQYF
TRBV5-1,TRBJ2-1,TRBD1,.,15,TGCGCCAGCAGCTTGGCCGGGACAGGCTTCAATGAGCAGTTCTTC,CASSLAGTGFNEQFF
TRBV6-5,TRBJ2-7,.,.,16,TGTGCCAGCAGTTACTCGACAGCAGGGATCTCCTACGAGCAGTACTTC,CASSYSTAGISYEQYF
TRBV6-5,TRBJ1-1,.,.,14,TGTGCCAGTAGATCCCGCAGGCGGGACACTGAAGCTTTCTTT,CASRSRRRDTEAFF
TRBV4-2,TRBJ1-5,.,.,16,TGTGCCAGCAGCCAAGGTAAGGGACCGCCCTTTCGGCCCCAGCATTTT,CASSQGKGPPFRPQHF
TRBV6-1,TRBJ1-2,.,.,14,TGTGCCAGCAGTGAATCTGGGCTAACGTGGAGCTACACCTTC,CASSESGLTWSYTF
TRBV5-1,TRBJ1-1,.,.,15,TGCGCCAGCAGCCCGGGACGGCTAGAGAACACTGAAGCTTTCTTT,CASSPGRLENTEAFF
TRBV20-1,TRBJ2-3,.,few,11,TGCAGTGCTAGAGACACAGATACGCAGTATTTT,CSARDTDTQYF
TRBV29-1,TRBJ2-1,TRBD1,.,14,TGCAGCTTCTATACGGACAGGTACTACAATGAGCAGTTCTTC,CSFYTDRYYNEQFF
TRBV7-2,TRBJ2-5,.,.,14,TGTGCCAGCACCAGGCTCGGGAGACAAGAGACCCAGTACTTC,CASTRLGRQETQYF
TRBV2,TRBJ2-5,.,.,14,TGTGCCAGCAGTGATGACGGATATCAAGAGACCCAGTACTTC,CASSDDGYQETQYF
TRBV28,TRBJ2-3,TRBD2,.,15,TGTGCCAGCGGACTAGCGGGAGGAGTAGGAGATACGCAGTATTTT,CASGLAGGVGDTQYF
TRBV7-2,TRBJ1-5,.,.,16,TGTGCCAGCAGCCCCTACTCGACAGGTAGCAATCAGCCCCAGCATTTT,CASSPYSTGSNQPQHF
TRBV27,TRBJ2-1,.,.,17,TGTGCCAGCAGTTTTTCTCATACGGGTTTCACCTACAATGAGCAGTTCTTC,CASSFSHTGFTYNEQFF
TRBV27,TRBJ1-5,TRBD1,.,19,TGTGCCAGCAGTCACAAAGGCCGACAGGGGGGTAAGAGCAATCAGCCCCAGCATTTT,CASSHKGRQGGKSNQPQHF
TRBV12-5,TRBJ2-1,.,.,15,TGTGCTAGTGGTGGCGGCGGCGGCTCCTACAATGAGCAGTTCTTC,CASGGGGGSYNEQFF
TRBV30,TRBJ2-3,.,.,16,TGTGCCCGACACCTGGGGAGTCCTGATGGCACAGATACGCAGTATTTT,CARHLGSPDGTDTQYF
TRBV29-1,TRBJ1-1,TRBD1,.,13,TGCAGCGCTCAGGGGGATGTGAACACTGAAGCTTTCTTT,CSAQGDVNTEAFF
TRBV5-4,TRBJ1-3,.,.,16,TGTGCCAGCAGCTTGGGTGTCTCAAAGAATGGAAACACCATATATTTT,CASSLGVSKNGNTIYF
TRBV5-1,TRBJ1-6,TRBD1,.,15,TGCGCCAGCAGCCTAAAGACAGGGGAAAATTCACCCCTCCACTTT,CASSLKTGENSPLHF
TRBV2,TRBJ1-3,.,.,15,TGTGCCAGCAGTGAAGCGCCCGGGCGCGGAAACACCATATATTTT,CASSEAPGRGNTIYF
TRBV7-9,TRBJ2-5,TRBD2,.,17,TGTGCCAGCAGCTTATGGGGATTAGCGGGAGGCGGTGAGACCCAGTACTTC,CASSLWGLAGGGETQYF
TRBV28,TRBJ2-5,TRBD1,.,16,TGTGCCAGCGGGAGCCCACCCGGGACAGGGGGAGGGACCCAGTACTTC,CASGSPPGTGGGTQYF
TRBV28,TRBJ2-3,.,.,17,TGTGCCAGCAGTTCATCCGGACGGGGCGGGGTACAGTATACGCAGTATTTT,CASSSSGRGGVQYTQYF
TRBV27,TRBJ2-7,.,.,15,TGTGCCAGCAGCCAAACGGGGACGGACTCCTACGAGCAGTACTTC,CASSQTGTDSYEQYF
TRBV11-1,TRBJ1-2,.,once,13,TGTGCCAGCAGCTTACCGACGGACTATGGCTACACCTTC,CASSLPTDYGYTF
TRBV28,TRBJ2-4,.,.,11,TGTGCCAGCAGTTTAACGGACTATCAGTACTTC,CASSLTDYQYF
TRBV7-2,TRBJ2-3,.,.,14,TGTGCCAGCAGCTTAGTAGTCGGGTTCGGTACGCAGTATTTT,CASSLVVGFGTQYF
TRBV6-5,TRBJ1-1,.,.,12,TGTGCCAGCATTCGCAGGGATTCGGTAGCTTTCTTT,CASIRRDSVAFF
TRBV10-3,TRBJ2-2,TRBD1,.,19,TGTGCCATCACTCCCCACCGGGACAGGGGAGAGGGGGACACCGGGGAGCTGTTTTTT,CAITPHRDRGEGDTGELFF
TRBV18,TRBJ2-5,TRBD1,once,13,TGTGCCAGCTCACGCGACAGGGAAGAGACCCAGTACTTC,CASSRDREETQYF
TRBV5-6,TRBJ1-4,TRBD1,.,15,TGTGCCAGCAGCTTGAGTATGACAGGGGGTGAAAAACTGTTTTTT,CASSLSMTGGEKLFF
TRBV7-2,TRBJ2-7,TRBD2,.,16,TGTGCCAGCAGCACCCGAGCGGGAGCGCTCTCCTACGAGCAGTACTTC,CASSTRAGALSYEQYF
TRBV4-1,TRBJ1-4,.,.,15,TGCGCCAGCAGCCACAGCCCCCGTAAGGCAGAAAAACTGTTTTTT,CASSHSPRKAEKLFF
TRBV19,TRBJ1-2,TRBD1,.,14,TGTGCCAGCAGTCGACAGGGTAGGAACTATGGCTACACCTTC,CASSRQGRNYGYTF
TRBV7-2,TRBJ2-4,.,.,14,TGTGCCAGCAGCCCGGCACTAGCCAAAAACATTCAGTACTTC,CASSPALAKNIQYF
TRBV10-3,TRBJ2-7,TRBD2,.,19,TGTGCCATCAACGGGGGACCCCTAGCGGGAGGGCCAGGGCGGGACGAGCAGTACTTC,CAINGGPLAGGPGRDEQYF
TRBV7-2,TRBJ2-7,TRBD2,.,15,TGTGCCAGCAGCTTAGCACTAGCGGGAGTTTACGAGCAGTACTTC,CASSLALAGVYEQYF